Presented here are 27 T cell receptor beta chains from one specimen sequenced in a study of blood T cell repertoires in COVID-19. The assay was immunoSEQ multiplex PCR, and TCRdb's table has in-frame clones only and misses some. This table holds approximately 99,000 clones, roughly 70% found once. Sequencing input: peripheral blood. The receptors stem from a woman aged 40 to 50 with acute or convalescent COVID-19.

The chain joins TRBV9 to TRBJ2-5, with TRBD1 matching over 11 bases. Per the germline V gene, CDR1 is SGDLS and CDR2 is YYNGEE. This CDR3 is 16 amino acids long. With 0 bases clipped from V and 5 bases from J, the junction kept 6 bases outside the gene matches. CDR3 sequence: CASSVGTGGGWETQYF. The CDR3 region has the DNA TGTGCCAGCAGCGTAGGGACAGGGGGCGGTTGGGAGACCCAGTACTTC.

This clone was observed a few times. The chain links TRBV5-5 to TRBJ1-1; D possibly corresponds to TRBD1 (6 bases). In germline, CDR1 is SGHKS, CDR2 YYEKEE (reference sequence). Trimming cost V 0 bases and J 4 bases, with 22 bases left between them. This CDR3 spans 18 amino acids. The CDR3 loop is CASSLEDLGRGWGTEAFF. The CDR3 region has the DNA TGTGCCAGCAGCTTGGAGGATTTGGGCAGGGGCTGGGGCACTGAAGCTTTCTTT.

With respect to this clone: The same CDR3 can be traced to other DNA sequences in this sample. The rearrangement links TRBV3-1 (or the pseudogene TRBV3-2) to TRBJ2-7; 11 bases fit TRBD1. The V segment lost 0 bases and the J segment 6 bases; nucleotides outside the gene matches: 13. The CDR3 is made up of 18 amino acids. Germline CDR1 is LGHDT and CDR2 is YNNKEL (reference sequence). The CDR3 protein is CASSQEGASGTGGREQYF. As DNA, the CDR3 is TGTGCCAGCAGCCAAGAAGGTGCGTCCGGGACAGGGGGTCGCGAGCAGTACTTC.

J is TRBJ1-6 and V is TRBV2, with D uncertain. The germline V gene encodes CDR1 SNHLY and CDR2 FYNNEI. The CDR3 contains 12 residues. V gave up 6 bases and J gave up 9 bases, with 9 bases separating them. This CDR3 is CASRWAGSPLHF. The DNA of the CDR3 is TGTGCCAGCAGATGGGCGGGTTCACCCCTCCACTTT.

This rearrangement joins TRBV19 to TRBJ1-2; D is unresolved. V lost 8 bases and J lost 4, with 17 bases in between. Germline CDR1 LNHDA, CDR2 SQIVND (reference sequence). The CDR3 loop spans 14 amino acids. CDR3 nucleotides: TGTGCCAGTGGCCGAGGGAACGGGTTCTATGGCTACACCTTC. As protein: CASGRGNGFYGYTF.

The rearrangement uses TRBV6-5 and TRBJ1-2; 7 bases agree with TRBD1. The CDR3 sequence is 14 residues long. Unmatched junction bases numbered 2, after V lost 2 bases and J lost 2 bases. Germline values: CDR1 MNHEY, CDR2 SVGAGI. Here the CDR3 DNA reads TGTGCCAGCAGTTACCGGGACAGCAACTATGGCTACACCTTC. Its translation: CASSYRDSNYGYTF.

The chain recombines TRBV11-2 with TRBJ1-2, with D uncertain. Per germline, CDR1 SGHAT and CDR2 FQNNGV. The CDR3 covers 12 residues. Trimming removed 3 bases at V and 4 bases at J, with 6 bases between. The CDR3 protein is CASSLESYGYTF. The CDR3 DNA follows: TGTGCCAGCAGCTTGGAGAGCTATGGCTACACCTTC.

The gene calls are TRBV3-1 (or the pseudogene TRBV3-2) and TRBJ1-1, with a possible D match to TRBD1 (5 bases). The germline V gene has CDR1 LGHDT and CDR2 YNNKEL (reference sequence). This CDR3 region has 13 residues. Between the trimmed V and J ends, which lost 4 bases and 10 bases, there was a span of 16 bases. CDR3 in DNA: TGTGCCAGCAGCCTACCCGGGGGAGACCCAGCTTTCTTT. Its protein product is CASSLPGGDPAFF.

The chain has TRBV18 and TRBJ2-5; TRBD2 agrees at 7 bases. Per germline, CDR1 KGHSH and CDR2 LQKENI. The CDR3 contains 18 residues. V dropped 0 bases and J dropped 5; count of bases not matched to a gene: 15. Written as DNA, the CDR3 is TGTGCCAGCTCACCACCCAATTTAGGACTAGGACGTACGGAGACCCAGTACTTC. Amino acid sequence: CASSPPNLGLGRTETQYF.

This clone appeared once. CDR3 bases: TGTGCCAGCAGCTCCAGGGTGCCTGGGGCCAACGTCCTGACTTTC. It translates to CASSSRVPGANVLTF. The gene calls are TRBV13 and TRBJ2-6; D is perhaps TRBD1 (5 bases). V was clipped by 4 bases and J by 2 bases, with 9 bases between them. The CDR3 is 15 residues long. Germline V gene sequence: CDR1 PRHDT, CDR2 FYEKMQ (reference sequence).

The chain employs TRBV5-6 and TRBJ2-1, with D possibly matching TRBD1 (5 bases). The CDR3 consists of 13 residues. Germline assignment: CDR1 SGHDT and CDR2 YYEEEE. Trimming shortened V by 4 bases and J by 3 bases, and 8 bases separated the two germline ends. DNA for the CDR3: TGTGCCAGCAGCCCTGACAGCTACAATGAGCAGTTCTTC. Its translation: CASSPDSYNEQFF.

This clone was counted a single time. V usage is TRBV7-9 and J usage is TRBJ2-1; D perhaps matches TRBD1 (6 bases). V was trimmed by 8 bases and J by 0 bases, leaving 14 bases between them. The CDR3 sequence is 15 residues long. Germline-derived CDR1 and CDR2 are SEHNR and FQNEAQ (reference sequence). CDR3 coding DNA: TGTGCCAGCGGCTACGGGACACTCTCCTACAATGAGCAGTTCTTC. It yields the protein CASGYGTLSYNEQFF.

This chain links TRBV6-5 with TRBJ1-1; 9 bases fit TRBD1. V gave up 7 bases and J gave up 0 bases; unmatched junction bases: 6. Germline CDR1 is MNHEY and CDR2 is SVGAGI. The CDR3 runs 15 residues. The CDR3 region has the DNA TGTGCCAGCATCAAGGGACAGGGAATGAACACTGAAGCTTTCTTT. It translates to CASIKGQGMNTEAFF.

J is TRBJ1-2 and V is TRBV29-1; maybe TRBD1 (6 bases). The CDR3 spans 12 residues. Trimming left V 7 bases short and J 4 bases short, with 13 bases between. Germline V gene data show CDR1 as SQVTM and CDR2 as ANQGSEA. The CDR3 sequence is CSAEWDIYGYTF. Here the CDR3 DNA reads TGCAGCGCTGAGTGGGACATCTATGGCTACACCTTC.

CDR3 residues: CASNVVLNTEAFF. Written as DNA, the CDR3 is TGTGCCAGCAATGTAGTTCTGAACACTGAAGCTTTCTTT. The chain has TRBV6-5 and TRBJ1-1; unclear D gene. Germline assignment: CDR1 MNHEY and CDR2 SVGAGI. Trimming took off 7 bases at V and 0 bases at J, with 9 bases between the two ends. This CDR3 is built from 13 residues.

The chain carries TRBV11-2 and TRBJ1-3; no firm D call. The V gene lost 5 bases and the J gene lost 3 bases, with 11 bases spanning the gap. This CDR3 region has 14 residues. Per the germline V gene, CDR1 is SGHAT and CDR2 is FQNNGV. DNA of the CDR3: TGTGCCAGCAGCCAGCAGGCAGGTGGAAACACCATATATTTT. Its protein is CASSQQAGGNTIYF.

This clone was recorded at least ten times. The J gene is TRBJ1-6, the V gene TRBV4-3; 11 bases line up with TRBD1. Per the germline V gene, CDR1 is LGHNA and CDR2 is YSLEER. The V segment lost 0 bases and the J segment 9 bases; nucleotides outside the gene matches: 7. The CDR3 covers 17 residues. CDR3 sequence reads: CASSQDPRTGGSSPLHF. The CDR3 nucleotides are TGCGCCAGCAGCCAAGATCCCAGGACAGGGGGCAGTTCACCCCTCCACTTT.

The chain recombines TRBV12-3 or TRBV12-4 with TRBJ2-1; maybe TRBD2 (6 bases). The CDR3 is made up of 13 amino acids. V lost 4 bases to trimming and J lost 12 bases, with 16 bases between them. Written as DNA, the CDR3 is TGTGCCAGCAGTTCCGGGCTCAGGCGGGGGCAGTTCTTC. This gives the protein CASSSGLRRGQFF.

The V call is TRBV11-2, the J call TRBJ1-4; 8 nucleotides align to TRBD1. V lost 5 bases, J lost 10 bases, and 12 bases stayed unmatched. The CDR3 contains 15 residues. Germline V gene sequence: CDR1 SGHAT, CDR2 FQNNGV. The CDR3 protein is CASSGGTGESGKLFF. DNA of the CDR3: TGTGCCAGCAGCGGGGGGACAGGTGAATCTGGAAAACTGTTTTTT.

The CDR3 is CARSLARGKVCTEAFF. In DNA, the CDR3 is TGTGCCAGAAGCTTGGCTCGGGGGAAGGTTTGCACTGAAGCTTTCTTT. V is TRBV5-3 and J is TRBJ1-1; D perhaps matches TRBD1 (5 bases). TRBV5-3 is filed as an ORF, its function uncertain. CDR3 length: 16 residues. Trimming shortened V by 0 bases and J by 4 bases, and 16 bases separated the two germline ends.

This clone was picked up a small number of times. The chain carries TRBV30 and TRBJ2-2; the match to TRBD1 covers 7 bases. This CDR3 spans 14 amino acids. V lost 8 bases and J lost 2; bases outside the gene matches: 8. Germline V gives CDR1 GTSNPN, CDR2 SVGIG (reference sequence). This CDR3 reads CARARDSNTGELFF. The CDR3 bases are TGTGCCCGGGCCCGGGACAGTAACACCGGGGAGCTGTTTTTT.

This clone is a singleton in its sample. The J gene is TRBJ1-2, the V gene TRBV11-2; 9 nucleotides line up with TRBD1. The CDR3 spans 15 residues. After removal of 4 bases from V and 6 bases from J, the junction contained 9 bases not matched to a gene. The V gene's germline CDR1 is SGHAT and CDR2 FQNNGV. CDR3 nucleotide sequence: TGTGCCAGCAGCTCCACCCGAACAGGGGGCGATGGCTACACCTTC. It specifies CASSSTRTGGDGYTF.

The chain joins TRBV6-1 to TRBJ2-6; D remains unclear. The CDR3 spans 15 residues. V gave up 3 bases and J gave up 4 bases, with 10 bases separating them. Germline V lookup: CDR1 MNHNS, CDR2 SASEGT. The CDR3 reads CASSEYPNGANVLTF. The CDR3 DNA sequence: TGTGCCAGCAGTGAGTACCCTAACGGGGCCAACGTCCTGACTTTC.

The rearrangement joins TRBV9 to TRBJ1-6, with D perhaps TRBD1 (5 bases). Germline lookup yields CDR1 SGDLS and CDR2 YYNGEE. CDR3 size: 15 residues. Trimming left V 0 bases short and J 7 bases short, with 11 bases between. The chain's CDR3 is CASSVGGGGNSPLHF. CDR3 sequence (DNA): TGTGCCAGCAGCGTAGGTGGGGGGGGGAATTCACCCCTCCACTTT.

The chain couples TRBV28 to TRBJ1-2; 10 bases are shared with TRBD1. CDR3 length equals 17 residues. Trimming took 3 bases from V and 1 from J; bases not matched to a gene: 8. Germline V gene sequence: CDR1 MDHEN, CDR2 SYDVKM. CDR3 nucleotides: TGTGCCAGCAGTTTGGGGACAGGGGATATATATAACTATGGCTACACCTTC. This encodes CASSLGTGDIYNYGYTF.

This clone was counted between two and nine times. The rearrangement joins TRBV28 to TRBJ2-7, with 9 positions matching TRBD1. The germline V gene encodes CDR1 MDHEN and CDR2 SYDVKM. V shed 6 bases and J 1 base; nucleotides not matched to a gene: 1. The CDR3 has 13 residues. The CDR3 coding sequence is TGTGCCAGCAGAGGACAGGGGTCCTACGAGCAGTACTTC. Residues: CASRGQGSYEQYF.

V and J are TRBV14 and TRBJ1-6; D ambiguous. This CDR3 is 15 amino acids long. Trimming removed 5 bases from V and 2 bases from J, with 10 bases in between. Germline V gives CDR1 SGHDN, CDR2 FVKESK. For the CDR3, the DNA is TGTGCCAGCAGCTCTATGGAGACCTATAATTCACCCCTCCACTTT. The encoded protein is CASSSMETYNSPLHF.